This T cell receptor beta chain was obtained from a study of blood T cell repertoires in COVID-19. Study at large: From the United States, Italy and Spain came samples of acute and convalescent COVID-19. Nucleic acid was either cDNA or gDNA, and it came from T cells, B-cell-depleted T cells, or PBMCs.

Method: immunoSEQ multiplex PCR; TCRdb's copy keeps in-frame clones and lacks some. Of hundreds of thousands of clones listed, about 91% are singletons. Participants' own reports of clinical history determined their cohort assignment. CDR1 is SGHRS, CDR2 YFSETQ, per germline. The CDR3 consists of 15 residues. V shed 4 bases and J 9 bases; nucleotides not matched to a gene: 6. This chain links TRBV5-1 with TRBJ2-1; 14 nucleotides match TRBD2. Sequenced: PBMCs or T cells enriched from blood (not recorded which). This TCR was sampled from a woman aged 40 to 55 with acute COVID-19. This CDR3 is CASSNGTSGRGEQFF. The CDR3 DNA is TGCGCCAGCAGCAACGGGACTAGCGGGAGAGGTGAGCAGTTCTTC.